Listed below are T cell receptor beta chains from one sample, sequenced in a study of blood T cell repertoires in COVID-19. Sequenced by immunoSEQ multiplex PCR; TCRdb stores in-frame clones only, minus some. The sample consists of 95,000 to 150,000 clones, 86% of them appearing once. The sequencing sample was made of peripheral blood. Receptors originate from a man between 40 and 49 years old with acute or convalescent COVID-19. The CDR3 runs from the conserved cysteine through the conserved F or W. Fields, in order: J gene, V gene, CDR3 protein.

>TRBJ2-7|TRBV5-1
CASSLGQLLDEQYF
>TRBJ1-4|TRBV30
CAWRGQNEKLFF
>TRBJ1-1|TRBV20-1
CSAGPNTEAFF
>TRBJ1-2|TRBV4-1
CASSQSGTGGSNGYTF
>TRBJ1-2|TRBV6-5
CASRDTGTPLGYTF
>TRBJ2-3|TRBV30
CAWSQGLGTDTQYF
>TRBJ2-7|TRBV19
CASSSDRGSYEQYF
>TRBJ1-1|TRBV5-4
CASSGKGAGEAFF
>TRBJ1-2|TRBV7-2
CASSLDSGTGVWGYTF
>TRBJ1-6|TRBV10-3
CAIKIGQEINSPLHF
>TRBJ2-7|TRBV3-1/TRBV3-2
CASSQVARGGEQYF
>TRBJ1-1|TRBV29-1
CSVAEGAPGRAFF